This T cell receptor beta chain was documented in a study of tumor and adjacent non-tumor tissue in lung cancer. General observations from the study: Top 100 clones took a larger repertoire share in normal lung.

Germline assignment: CDR1 DFQATT and CDR2 SNEGSKA (reference sequence). J gave up 6 bases and V 3 bases, and 3 bases lay outside the gene matches. This CDR3 is 13 amino acids long. The template was RNA from unsorted bulk tissue. Chemotherapy-naive patients with new lung cancer underwent thoracic surgery in China, August–late 2014. This clonotype is medium-sized within its sample. As yet, its antigen is unknown. TCRbeta libraries were built with three rounds of nested PCR, modified from ARM-PCR. TCRdb fed the multiplex PCR reads into MiXCR, producing one record per CDR3 protein. This sample has about 70,000 distinct CDR3 sequences; around 73% occur once, and the top ten carry 28%.

The sample taken for sequencing was lung tumor tissue. This sequence was found in a man aged 55-75 years with non-small cell lung cancer. The chain has TRBV20-1 and TRBJ2-2; 8 bases agree with TRBD2. CDR3 protein: CSARGLESGELFF. CDR3 nucleotide sequence: TGCAGTGCTAGGGGACTAGAATCCGGGGAGCTGTTTTTT.